The rows below give T cell receptor beta chains drawn from one sample of a study of OX40 agonist ivuxolimab in advanced cancers. Only in-frame clones appear in the TCRdb table, and some are missing; sequencing was by immunoSEQ multiplex PCR. The sample shows about 72,000 clones, roughly nine tenths of them seen only once. Sequencing was performed on CD4+ or CD8+ T cells sorted from blood, taken in a trial of the OX40 agonist ivuxolimab. The receptors stem from an adult with an advanced solid tumor such as melanoma, head and neck, liver or kidney cancer. The CDR3 runs from the conserved cysteine through the conserved F or W. Each record gives: D gene, clone size, V gene, J gene, CDR3 DNA, CDR3 protein. D genes are given only for firm matches. Where a row states a size, it is once, few, many or the class of an expanded clone; other rows omit it.

NA	NA	TRBV19	TRBJ1-2	TGTGCCAGTAGTATCGTGACGGGAGAAAGCTACACCTTC	CASSIVTGESYTF
TRBD2	NA	TRBV7-2	TRBJ2-1	TGTGCCAGCAGCTCTAGCGGGAATGAGCAGTTCTTC	CASSSSGNEQFF
NA	NA	TRBV28	TRBJ2-3	TGTGCCAGCAGTTGGGGCGGAAGTACGCAGTATTTT	CASSWGGSTQYF
NA	NA	TRBV18	TRBJ1-6	TGTGCCAGCTCACCACCGGGAAATTATAATTCACCCCTCCACTTT	CASSPPGNYNSPLHF
NA	NA	TRBV21-1	TRBJ2-4	TGTGCCAGCGGACACACGGGACAGTGGGTAGCCAAAAACATTCAGTACTTC	CASGHTGQWVAKNIQYF
TRBD1	NA	TRBV14	TRBJ2-6	TGTGCCAGCAGCCCCCTTCGCCTGACAGGGGGCGAGGCCAACGTCCTGACTTTC	CASSPLRLTGGEANVLTF
TRBD2	few	TRBV5-1	TRBJ2-1	TGCGCCAGCAGCTTGGAAGGCGGGGGGGCCGACTACAATGAGCAGTTCTTC	CASSLEGGGADYNEQFF
NA	NA	TRBV28	TRBJ1-1	TGTGCCAGCGCTACGGGGAGGGAAGCTTTCTTT	CASATGREAFF
NA	NA	TRBV9	TRBJ1-4	TGTGCCAGCAGCGTGAATCCAGGGAGTGGTGAAAAACTGTTTTTT	CASSVNPGSGEKLFF
TRBD2	NA	TRBV6-4	TRBJ2-1	TGTGCCAGCAGTGCAGCTAGCGGGGGCTACAATGAGCAGTTCTTC	CASSAASGGYNEQFF
NA	NA	TRBV11-2	TRBJ2-5	TGTGCCAGCAGTGGTGGGGCCCAAGAGACCCAGTACTTC	CASSGGAQETQYF
TRBD2	NA	TRBV5-1	TRBJ2-1	TGCGCCAGCAGCGAATCGGGAGGGTCCTACAATGAGCAGTTCTTC	CASSESGGSYNEQFF
NA	few	TRBV20-1	TRBJ1-2	TGCAGTGCGAGCGGAGAGGGCTACACCTTC	CSASGEGYTF
TRBD2	NA	TRBV25-1	TRBJ2-2	TGTGCCAGCAGTGTGGCGGGAGGACCCGGGGAGCTGTTTTTT	CASSVAGGPGELFF
TRBD1	NA	TRBV28	TRBJ2-2	TGTGCCAGCAGTTCTCCGACAGGGGGTAACCGCGGGGAGCTGTTTTTT	CASSSPTGGNRGELFF
NA	NA	TRBV7-2	TRBJ1-3	TGTGCCAGCAGCTCCCAGCAGGGAAGAAACACCATATATTTT	CASSSQQGRNTIYF
NA	NA	TRBV7-8	TRBJ2-7	TGTGCCAGCAGCTTAGGAGGGTCGCAGTTAGGAATCGAGCAGTACTTC	CASSLGGSQLGIEQYF
NA	NA	TRBV2	TRBJ1-2	TGTGCCAGCAGTGAAGCAGGGACCGGGTCTTTCTATGGCTACACCTTC	CASSEAGTGSFYGYTF
NA	NA	TRBV10-3	TRBJ2-5	TGTGCCATCAGTGAGTCAGGAGGGCAAGAGACCCAGTACTTC	CAISESGGQETQYF
NA	NA	TRBV2	TRBJ2-1	TGTGCCAGCAGTGAAGAGGTAGGGACTGAGCAGTTCTTC	CASSEEVGTEQFF
TRBD2	NA	TRBV27	TRBJ2-7	TGTGCCAGCAGTTTGACAGCGGGGGCCTACGAGCAGTACTTC	CASSLTAGAYEQYF
NA	NA	TRBV18	TRBJ1-2	TGTGCCAGCTCACCACCGTTGGTGGGGTATGGCTACACCTTC	CASSPPLVGYGYTF
TRBD2	once	TRBV7-9	TRBJ2-5	TGTGCCAGCTCAAAAAGCGGGGACCTCCGGGAGGCCCAGTACTTC	CASSKSGDLREAQYF
NA	NA	TRBV6-1	TRBJ2-7	TGTGCCAGCCAAACGGGGGTGGCGAGGTCCTACGAGCAGTACTTC	CASQTGVARSYEQYF
NA	NA	TRBV19	TRBJ1-1	TGTGCCAGTAGTATCAGGGCAGAAGCTTTCTTT	CASSIRAEAFF
NA	once	TRBV10-1	TRBJ2-3	TGCGCCAGCCGCCGGGGGTTCGCAGATACGCAGTATTTT	CASRRGFADTQYF
NA	NA	TRBV28	TRBJ2-1	TGTGCCAGTTCGAGCGATGAGCAGTTCTTC	CASSSDEQFF
TRBD1	NA	TRBV15	TRBJ1-1	TGTGCCACCAGCAGCACCCAGGGGGCGCGAACTGAAGCTTTCTTT	CATSSTQGARTEAFF
NA	NA	TRBV19	TRBJ1-6	TGTGCCAGTAGTGAGGGATCCAGTGGGGGTTCACCCCTCCACTTT	CASSEGSSGGSPLHF
NA	NA	TRBV7-3	TRBJ2-1	TGTGCCAGCAGCCCCGGGGTCGCCTCCTACAATGAGCAGTTCTTC	CASSPGVASYNEQFF
NA	NA	TRBV9	TRBJ2-3	TGTGCCAGCAGCGTAGATGGGGATACGCAGTATTTT	CASSVDGDTQYF
NA	NA	TRBV12-5	TRBJ2-5	TGTGCTAGTGGTTGGGTGGGGGAGACCCAGTACTTC	CASGWVGETQYF
TRBD1	few	TRBV2	TRBJ2-7	TGTGCCAGCAGTGAAAAGGGACAGGTCTCGGGCGAGCAGTACTTC	CASSEKGQVSGEQYF
TRBD2	NA	TRBV6-5	TRBJ2-7	TGTGCCAGCAGTTACCGCGGGAGTATTATCGAGCAGTACTTC	CASSYRGSIIEQYF
NA	once	TRBV6-1	TRBJ2-2	TGTGCCAGCAGTGAAGAGGGCAGGGGAAGGAACGCCGGGGAGCTGTTTTTT	CASSEEGRGRNAGELFF
NA	NA	TRBV5-5	TRBJ1-1	TGTGCCAGCAGCGTGGACAGCCAACGCACTGAAGCTTTCTTT	CASSVDSQRTEAFF
NA	NA	TRBV4-1	TRBJ1-4	TGCGCCAGCAGCCAACGGCGACCGCCTAATGAAAAACTGTTTTTT	CASSQRRPPNEKLFF
TRBD1	NA	TRBV4-2	TRBJ2-1	TGTGCCAGCAGCCAAGATTCGACAGGGGGCGATGAGCAGTTCTTC	CASSQDSTGGDEQFF
NA	NA	TRBV5-1	TRBJ1-2	TGCGCCAGCAGCTTGGGCCTCAGGGCCCATGGCTACACCTTC	CASSLGLRAHGYTF
NA	few	TRBV6-6	TRBJ2-3	TGTGCCAGCAGTTCTTTAGCCGGGCAGATAGATACGCAGTATTTT	CASSSLAGQIDTQYF
TRBD1	NA	TRBV7-9	TRBJ1-4	TGTGCCAGCAGCTCGGGGGGACAGGGGATTGGTGAAAAACTGTTTTTT	CASSSGGQGIGEKLFF
TRBD1	NA	TRBV6-4	TRBJ2-7	TGTGCCAGCAGTGAATCAAGCCCCCGGGACAGGATTTCTAGAGAGCAGTACTTC	CASSESSPRDRISREQYF
NA	NA	TRBV9	TRBJ2-5	TGTGCCAGCAACCAGGGATATAGTGGGACCCAGTACTTC	CASNQGYSGTQYF
NA	NA	TRBV7-8	TRBJ2-7	TGTGCCAGCAGCCCCAACTACGAGCAGTACTTC	CASSPNYEQYF
NA	NA	TRBV5-1	TRBJ2-1	TGCGCCAGCAGCTTCAGTACGACGGGGTACAATGAGCAGTTCTTC	CASSFSTTGYNEQFF
TRBD1	NA	TRBV19	TRBJ1-2	TGTGCCAGTGGACAGGGGTATGGCTACACCTTC	CASGQGYGYTF
NA	NA	TRBV27	TRBJ2-5	TGTGCCAGCAGACCACAAACCCCCTTTGGAGAGACCCAGTACTTC	CASRPQTPFGETQYF
NA	many	TRBV27	TRBJ2-7	TGTGCCAGCAGTCCTGCCTACGAGCAGTACTTC	CASSPAYEQYF
TRBD1	NA	TRBV6-1	TRBJ2-2	TGTGCCAGCAGTGGACAGGGGGCGGGGTACGCCGGGGAGCTGTTTTTT	CASSGQGAGYAGELFF